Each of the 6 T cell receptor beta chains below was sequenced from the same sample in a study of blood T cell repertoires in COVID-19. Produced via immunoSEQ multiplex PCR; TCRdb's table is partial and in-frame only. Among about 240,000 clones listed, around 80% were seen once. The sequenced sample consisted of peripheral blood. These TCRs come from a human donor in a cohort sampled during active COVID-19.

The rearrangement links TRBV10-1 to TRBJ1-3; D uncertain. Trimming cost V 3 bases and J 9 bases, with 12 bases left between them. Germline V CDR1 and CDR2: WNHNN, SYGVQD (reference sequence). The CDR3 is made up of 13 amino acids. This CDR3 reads CASSEEVRSTIYF. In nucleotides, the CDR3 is TGCGCCAGCAGTGAAGAAGTTCGGAGCACCATATATTTT.

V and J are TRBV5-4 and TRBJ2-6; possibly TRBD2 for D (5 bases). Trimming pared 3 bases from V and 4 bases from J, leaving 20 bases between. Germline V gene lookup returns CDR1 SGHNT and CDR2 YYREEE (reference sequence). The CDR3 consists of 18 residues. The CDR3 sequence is CASSYPSRTRYGANVLTF. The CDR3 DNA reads TGTGCCAGCAGCTACCCATCGAGAACTAGATACGGGGCCAACGTCCTGACTTTC.

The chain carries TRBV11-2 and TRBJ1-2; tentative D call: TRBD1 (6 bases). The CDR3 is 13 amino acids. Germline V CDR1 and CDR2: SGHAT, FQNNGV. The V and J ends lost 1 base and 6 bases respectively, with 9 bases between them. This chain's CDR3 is CASSLGGGDGYTF. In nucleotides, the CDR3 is TGTGCCAGCAGCTTAGGAGGGGGTGATGGCTACACCTTC. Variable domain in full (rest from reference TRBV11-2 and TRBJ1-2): EAGVAQSPRYKIIEKRQSVAFWCNPISGHATLYWYQQILGQGPKLLIQFQNNGVVDDSQLPKDRFSAERLKGVDSTLKIQPAKLEDSAVYLCASSLGGGDGYTFGSGTRLTVV.

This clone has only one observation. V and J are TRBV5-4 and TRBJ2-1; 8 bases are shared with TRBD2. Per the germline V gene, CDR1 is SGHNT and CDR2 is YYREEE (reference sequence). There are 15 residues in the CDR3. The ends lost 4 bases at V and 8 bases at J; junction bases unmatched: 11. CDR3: CASSGGSGKRDEQFF. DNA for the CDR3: TGTGCCAGCAGCGGGGGTAGCGGGAAAAGGGATGAGCAGTTCTTC.

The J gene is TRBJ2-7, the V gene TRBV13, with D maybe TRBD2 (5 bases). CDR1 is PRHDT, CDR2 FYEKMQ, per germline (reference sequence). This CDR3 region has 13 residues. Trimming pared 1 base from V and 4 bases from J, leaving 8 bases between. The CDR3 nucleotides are TGTGCCAGCAGCTTAGCGGGATTGTACGAGCAGTACTTC. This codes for CASSLAGLYEQYF.

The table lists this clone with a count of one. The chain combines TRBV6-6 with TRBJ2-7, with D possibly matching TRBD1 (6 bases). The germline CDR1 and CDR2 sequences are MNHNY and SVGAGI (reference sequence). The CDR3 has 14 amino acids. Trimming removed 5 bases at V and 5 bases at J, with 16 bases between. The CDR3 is CASSGRQGWNEQYF. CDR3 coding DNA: TGTGCCAGCAGTGGGCGGCAGGGGTGGAACGAGCAGTACTTC.